The 11 T cell receptor beta chains presented below share a single source sample, sequenced in a study of blood T cell repertoires in COVID-19. This table comes from immunoSEQ multiplex PCR, and its TCRdb copy is limited to in-frame clones, with some not included. The sample lists about 28,000 clones, roughly 90% occurring once. Sequenced input: peripheral blood. The receptors originated from a human donor in a cohort sampled during active COVID-19.

This clone is a singleton in its sample. The V and J genes are TRBV6-6 and TRBJ1-6; 10 bases map to TRBD1. The germline V gene encodes CDR1 MNHNY and CDR2 SVGAGI (reference sequence). V dropped 6 bases and J dropped 9; count of bases not matched to a gene: 5. This CDR3 is 14 amino acids long. CDR3 amino acids: CASRSGTGASPLHF. CDR3 nucleotides: TGTGCCAGCAGATCCGGGACAGGGGCTTCACCCCTCCACTTT.

V and J are TRBV7-2 and TRBJ2-3, with 16 bases identical to TRBD2. The V gene end was trimmed by 1 base and the J gene end by 7 bases; junction bases not matched to a gene: 11. The CDR3 runs 19 residues. The germline gives CDR1 SGHTA, CDR2 FQGNSA. In nucleotides, the CDR3 is TGTGCCAGCAGCTTAGAGGGGACTAGCGGGGGGGCACTCCGGAATACGCAGTATTTT. Its protein is CASSLEGTSGGALRNTQYF.

This chain joins TRBV24-1 and TRBJ2-2, with TRBD1 identical over 8 bases. The CDR3 is 17 amino acids. Germline V gene sequence: CDR1 KGHDR, CDR2 SFDVKD. The V segment lost 4 bases and the J segment 1 base; nucleotides outside the gene matches: 7. The CDR3 sequence: CATSEPTGTGNTGELFF. The DNA for the CDR3 is TGTGCCACCAGTGAACCCACCGGGACAGGGAACACCGGGGAGCTGTTTTTT.

This clone was found a few times. At one boundary the junction diverges from the germline segment, which might be a read error. The chain couples TRBV7-8 to TRBJ1-2; D gene uncertain. CDR1 is SGHVS, CDR2 FQNEAQ, per germline. The CDR3 covers 18 residues. The CDR3, as DNA: TGTGCCAGCAGCCTAGCGAGAAGACACTCTAAATCAGGCTATGGCTACACCTTC. This gives the protein CASSLARRHSKSGYGYTF. Looking up the rest from reference TRBV7-8 and TRBJ1-2 gives the full variable domain: GAGVSQSPRYKVAKRGQDVALRCDPISGHVSLFWYQQALGQGPEFLTYFQNEAQLDKSGLPSDRFFAERPEGSVSTLKIQRTQQEDSAVYLCASSLARRHSKSGYGYTFGSGTRLTVV.

The chain carries TRBV7-6 and TRBJ1-2; 7 bases are shared with TRBD1. Germline CDR1 and CDR2: SGHVS and FNYEAQ. J was trimmed by 4 bases and V by 5 bases; bases with no gene match: 10. The CDR3 covers 15 residues. The CDR3 reads CASSLGQETGYGYTF. The CDR3 DNA follows: TGTGCCAGCAGCCTAGGACAGGAGACTGGCTATGGCTACACCTTC.

This sequence joins TRBV19 and TRBJ2-7, with D tentatively TRBD2 (6 bases). V was trimmed by 7 bases and J by 3 bases, leaving 13 bases between them. The germline V gene encodes CDR1 LNHDA and CDR2 SQIVND (reference sequence). This CDR3 comprises 13 residues. This chain's CDR3 is CASNVPGVYEQYF. The CDR3 DNA reads TGTGCCAGTAACGTCCCGGGAGTCTACGAGCAGTACTTC.

Worth noting for this clone: Germline is not matched at one junction end, which may reflect a read error. The rearrangement uses TRBV7-7 and TRBJ2-3; 12 positions match TRBD2. CDR3 length: 16 residues. The germline V gene encodes CDR1 SSHAT and CDR2 FNYEAQ (reference sequence). The CDR3 protein is CASSPLAGGASDTQYF. CDR3 DNA sequence: TGTGCTAGCAGCCCACTAGCGGGGGGAGCGTCAGATACGCAGTATTTT. The entire variable domain, with the rest obtained from reference TRBV7-7 and TRBJ2-3, is as follows: GAGVSQSPRYKVTKRGQDVTLRCDPISSHATLYWYQQALGQGPEFLTYFNYEAQPDKSGLPSDRFSAERPEGSISTLTIQRTEQRDSAMYRCASSPLAGGASDTQYFGPGTRLTVL.

The V gene is TRBV7-9, the J gene TRBJ2-1, with 7 positions matching TRBD1. This CDR3 is 15 amino acids long. CDR1 and CDR2 from the germline V gene are SEHNR and FQNEAQ (reference sequence). Germline trimming cut 5 bases from V and 7 bases from J; bases unmatched to any gene: 11. DNA of the CDR3: TGTGCCAGCAGCGTCTTCCGACAGGGCTGGAATGAGCAGTTCTTC. Translating it yields CASSVFRQGWNEQFF.

The gene calls are TRBV7-7 and TRBJ1-6, with D unresolved. The CDR3 covers 13 residues. The V end was cut by 5 bases, the J end by 3 bases, with 5 bases between. Per germline, CDR1 SSHAT and CDR2 FNYEAQ (reference sequence). CDR3 amino acids: CASSTDYNSPLHF. The CDR3 nucleotides are TGTGCCAGCAGCACAGACTATAATTCACCCCTCCACTTT.

V is TRBV11-1 and J is TRBJ1-3; D is ambiguous. This CDR3 is 14 amino acids long. Germline-derived CDR1 and CDR2 are SGHAT and FQDESV (reference sequence). The V end lost 0 bases, the J end lost 7 bases, and 10 bases lay between the germline ends. The CDR3 DNA reads as TGTGCCAGCAGCTTAGCAGGGAGGAGGAACACCATATATTTT. Its translation: CASSLAGRRNTIYF.

This clone showed up just once. The chain couples TRBV29-1 to TRBJ1-1; D not certain. This CDR3 is built from 15 residues. The germline gives CDR1 SQVTM, CDR2 ANQGSEA. Between the trimmed V and J ends, which lost 3 bases and 1 base, there was a span of 15 bases. The CDR3 DNA follows: TGCAGCGTTGACCCGGCGGGAGGATGGAACACTGAAGCTTTCTTT. It translates to CSVDPAGGWNTEAFF. Complete variable domain (other parts from reference TRBV29-1 and TRBJ1-1): SAVISQKPSRDICQRGTSLTIQCQVDSQVTMMFWYRQQPGQSLTLIATANQGSEATYESGFVIDKFPISRPNLTFSTLTVSNMSPEDSSIYLCSVDPAGGWNTEAFFGQGTRLTVV.